These T cell receptor beta chains were read from a single sample in a study of tumour-infiltrating T cells in Burkitt lymphoma. Measured with immunoSEQ multiplex PCR; TCRdb has only the in-frame clones, and not every one. The table shows 730 or so clones, with 50% to 55% occurring only once. Sequences were obtained from tumor tissue. Receptors were obtained from a human donor with Burkitt lymphoma. Both conserved end residues are part of each CDR3. A D gene is named only where the DNA matches it firmly. The size of a clone is reported for some rows only, either as once, few or many, or as a class for expanded clones.

J gene: TRBJ1-3
clone size: .
V gene: TRBV2
D gene: .
CDR3 protein: CASKGPAPGNTIYF
CDR3 DNA: TGTGCCAGCAAGGGCCCGGCCCCTGGAAACACCATATATTTT

J gene: TRBJ1-5
clone size: .
V gene: TRBV29-1
D gene: .
CDR3 protein: CSVGGDSNQPQHF
CDR3 DNA: TGCAGCGTTGGAGGGGATAGCAATCAGCCCCAGCATTTT

J gene: TRBJ2-5
clone size: few
V gene: TRBV5-4
D gene: .
CDR3 protein: CASSLWLEETQYF
CDR3 DNA: TGTGCCAGCAGCTTGTGGCTTGAAGAGACCCAGTACTTC

J gene: TRBJ2-5
clone size: .
V gene: TRBV19
D gene: TRBD1
CDR3 protein: CASSSRDRGLETQYF
CDR3 DNA: TGTGCCAGTAGTAGCCGGGACAGGGGGCTTGAGACCCAGTACTTC

J gene: TRBJ1-6
clone size: large
V gene: TRBV11-2
D gene: TRBD1
CDR3 protein: CASSLPGIDQGALHF
CDR3 DNA: TGTGCCAGCAGCTTACCAGGGATCGATCAGGGGGCCCTCCACTTT

J gene: TRBJ2-5
clone size: .
V gene: TRBV5-5
D gene: .
CDR3 protein: CASSSGGLAAQYF
CDR3 DNA: TGTGCCAGCAGCTCTGGGGGGCTCGCTGCGCAGTACTTC

J gene: TRBJ1-2
clone size: few
V gene: TRBV11-2
D gene: .
CDR3 protein: CASSPGTYREYGYTF
CDR3 DNA: TGTGCCAGCAGCCCAGGGACTTACCGTGAATATGGCTACACCTTC

J gene: TRBJ2-5
clone size: few
V gene: TRBV29-1
D gene: .
CDR3 protein: CSVGGETQYF
CDR3 DNA: TGCAGCGTTGGGGGAGAGACCCAGTACTTC

J gene: TRBJ2-5
clone size: .
V gene: TRBV21-1
D gene: .
CDR3 protein: CASSKGLNLWGQETQYF
CDR3 DNA: TGTGCCAGCAGCAAAGGGCTCAATTTGTGGGGCCAAGAGACCCAGTACTTC

J gene: TRBJ1-5
clone size: .
V gene: TRBV11-1
D gene: TRBD1
CDR3 protein: CASSYDRGGWPQHF
CDR3 DNA: TGTGCCAGCAGCTATGACAGGGGAGGTTGGCCCCAGCATTTT

J gene: TRBJ2-1
clone size: .
V gene: TRBV2
D gene: TRBD2
CDR3 protein: CASRELAGGHNEQFF
CDR3 DNA: TGTGCCAGCAGGGAACTAGCGGGGGGCCACAATGAGCAGTTCTTC

J gene: TRBJ2-5
clone size: few
V gene: TRBV5-1
D gene: TRBD1
CDR3 protein: CASSLEGAGRETQYF
CDR3 DNA: TGCGCCAGCAGCTTGGAGGGGGCAGGGAGAGAGACCCAGTACTTC

J gene: TRBJ1-1
clone size: few
V gene: TRBV30
D gene: .
CDR3 protein: CAWSHRADSEAFF
CDR3 DNA: TGTGCCTGGAGTCACAGGGCGGATAGTGAAGCTTTCTTT

J gene: TRBJ2-5
clone size: .
V gene: TRBV2
D gene: .
CDR3 protein: CASSGLLQETQYF
CDR3 DNA: TGTGCCAGCAGCGGACTTCTCCAAGAGACCCAGTACTTC

J gene: TRBJ1-4
clone size: .
V gene: TRBV5-8
D gene: .
CDR3 protein: CASSLAGSNEKLFF
CDR3 DNA: TGTGCCAGCAGCTTGGCTGGGTCTAATGAAAAACTGTTTTTT

J gene: TRBJ2-2
clone size: .
V gene: TRBV10-1
D gene: .
CDR3 protein: CASSPRPGTGELFF
CDR3 DNA: TGCGCCAGCAGCCCCCGACCGGGCACCGGGGAGCTGTTTTTT

J gene: TRBJ2-7
clone size: .
V gene: TRBV5-6
D gene: .
CDR3 protein: CASSTDIFSYEQYF
CDR3 DNA: TGTGCCAGCAGCACGGACATATTCTCCTACGAGCAGTACTTC

J gene: TRBJ1-1
clone size: .
V gene: TRBV4-3
D gene: .
CDR3 protein: CASSQGPSDWANTEAFF
CDR3 DNA: TGCGCCAGCAGCCAAGGACCTTCGGATTGGGCCAACACTGAAGCTTTCTTT

J gene: TRBJ1-1
clone size: .
V gene: TRBV10-3
D gene: .
CDR3 protein: CAGRGGDRGTEAFF
CDR3 DNA: TGTGCCGGGAGAGGAGGGGACCGAGGGACTGAAGCTTTCTTT

J gene: TRBJ2-7
clone size: hyperexpanded
V gene: TRBV14
D gene: TRBD1
CDR3 protein: CASSQRQGMREQYF
CDR3 DNA: TGTGCCAGCAGCCAACGACAGGGGATGCGGGAGCAGTACTTC

J gene: TRBJ1-3
clone size: few
V gene: TRBV19
D gene: .
CDR3 protein: CASSRSVYGNTIYF
CDR3 DNA: TGTGCCAGTAGTAGGTCGGTATACGGAAACACCATATATTTT

J gene: TRBJ1-5
clone size: .
V gene: TRBV28
D gene: .
CDR3 protein: CASSSRGYSNQPQHF
CDR3 DNA: TGTGCCAGCAGTTCACGCGGGTACAGCAATCAGCCCCAGCATTTT

J gene: TRBJ1-6
clone size: .
V gene: TRBV6-1
D gene: .
CDR3 protein: CASSRAIPYNSPLHF
CDR3 DNA: TGTGCCAGCAGTAGGGCCATCCCCTATAATTCACCCCTCCACTTT

J gene: TRBJ2-7
clone size: large
V gene: TRBV15
D gene: TRBD1
CDR3 protein: CATSRDVGQGSYEQYF
CDR3 DNA: TGTGCCACCAGCAGAGATGTGGGACAGGGTTCCTACGAGCAGTACTTC

J gene: TRBJ2-2
clone size: few
V gene: TRBV7-9
D gene: TRBD2
CDR3 protein: CASSWRGGDTGELFF
CDR3 DNA: TGTGCCAGCAGCTGGCGGGGGGGCGACACCGGGGAGCTGTTTTTT

J gene: TRBJ2-4
clone size: few
V gene: TRBV2
D gene: .
CDR3 protein: CASSEERPLAKNIQYF
CDR3 DNA: TGTGCCAGCAGTGAAGAGCGACCCCTAGCCAAAAACATTCAGTACTTC

J gene: TRBJ1-1
clone size: once
V gene: TRBV27
D gene: .
CDR3 protein: CASGPYVTTEAFF
CDR3 DNA: TGTGCCAGCGGACCGTACGTGACCACTGAAGCTTTCTTT

J gene: TRBJ1-1
clone size: .
V gene: TRBV7-8
D gene: .
CDR3 protein: CASTPGGGHTEAFF
CDR3 DNA: TGTGCCAGCACCCCAGGTGGGGGTCACACTGAAGCTTTCTTT

J gene: TRBJ2-1
clone size: .
V gene: TRBV10-1
D gene: .
CDR3 protein: CASSELHMGNEQFF
CDR3 DNA: TGCGCCAGCAGTGAGTTGCATATGGGGAATGAGCAGTTCTTC

J gene: TRBJ2-2
clone size: .
V gene: TRBV9
D gene: .
CDR3 protein: CASSGYGLLGELFF
CDR3 DNA: TGTGCCAGCAGCGGGTACGGACTACTCGGGGAGCTGTTTTTT

J gene: TRBJ2-1
clone size: .
V gene: TRBV29-1
D gene: .
CDR3 protein: CSVGGNEQFF
CDR3 DNA: TGCAGCGTTGGTGGCAATGAGCAGTTCTTC

J gene: TRBJ2-1
clone size: .
V gene: TRBV5-4
D gene: TRBD2
CDR3 protein: CASALGGSSYNEQFF
CDR3 DNA: TGTGCCAGCGCCCTCGGGGGGAGCTCCTACAATGAGCAGTTCTTC